This record concerns one TCR beta chain sequence. TCRdb reanalyzed the 5' RACE reads, giving one entry per CDR3 protein sequence and no DNA. The specimen's table records some 150,000 distinct CDR3 sequences. The CDR3 consists of 18 residues. Germline V gene lookup returns CDR1 SGHAT and CDR2 FQDESV (reference sequence). The sample comes from a study of T cells expressing NK-cell markers. Background on the study: All TCR beta repertoires analysed originated from sorted CD3+CD56+NKG2C+, CD3+CD56+NKG2C- and CD3+CD56-NKG2C+ T cells. Among the eight sequenced donors, seven tested HCMV-seropositive and one tested seronegative.

This rearrangement joins TRBV11-1 to TRBJ2-4; TCRdb lists TRBD1, though no DNA is available to test this call. The sequence was collected from a man aged 18 to 29 in good health. Sequenced input: blood T cells: a sorted CD56 or NKG2C T cell subset, CD4+ or CD8+ T cells, or bulk PBMC T cells (not recorded which). CDR3 residues: CASSLGDFRGLAKNIQYF.